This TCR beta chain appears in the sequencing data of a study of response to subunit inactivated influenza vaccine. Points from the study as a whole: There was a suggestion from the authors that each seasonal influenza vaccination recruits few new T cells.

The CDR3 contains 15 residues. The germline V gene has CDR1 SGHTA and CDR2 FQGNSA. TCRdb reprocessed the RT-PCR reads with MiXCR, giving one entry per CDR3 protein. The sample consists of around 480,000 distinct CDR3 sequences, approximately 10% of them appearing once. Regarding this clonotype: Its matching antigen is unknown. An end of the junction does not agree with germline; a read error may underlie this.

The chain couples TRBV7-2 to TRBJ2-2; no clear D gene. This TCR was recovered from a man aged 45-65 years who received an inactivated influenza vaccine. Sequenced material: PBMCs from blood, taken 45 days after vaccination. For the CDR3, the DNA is TGTGCCAGCGGCTTAAGGAGCGACCACACCGGGGAGCTGTTTTTT. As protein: CASGLRSDHTGELFF.